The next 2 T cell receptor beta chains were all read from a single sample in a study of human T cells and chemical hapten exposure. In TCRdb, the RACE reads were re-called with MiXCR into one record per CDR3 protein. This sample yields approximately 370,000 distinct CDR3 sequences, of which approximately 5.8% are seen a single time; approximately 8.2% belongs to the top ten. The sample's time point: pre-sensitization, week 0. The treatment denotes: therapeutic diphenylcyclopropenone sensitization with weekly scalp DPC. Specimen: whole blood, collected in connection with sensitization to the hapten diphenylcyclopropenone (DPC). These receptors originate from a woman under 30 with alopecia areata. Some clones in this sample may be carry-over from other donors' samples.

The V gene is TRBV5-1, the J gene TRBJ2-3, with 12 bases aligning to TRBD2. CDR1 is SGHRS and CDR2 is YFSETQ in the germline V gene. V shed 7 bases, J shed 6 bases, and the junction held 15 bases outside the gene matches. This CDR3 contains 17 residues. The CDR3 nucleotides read TGCGCCAGCCGAAGATTGACCGGGACTAGCGGGTTTGATACGCAGTATTTT. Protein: CASRRLTGTSGFDTQYF.

The CDR3: CASSQDGVRAGRGTEAFF. In DNA form, the CDR3 reads TGCGCCAGCAGCCAAGATGGGGTTAGGGCAGGGCGTGGGACTGAAGCTTTCTTT. V usage is TRBV4-1 and J usage is TRBJ1-1; D perhaps matches TRBD1 (5 bases). The CDR3 sequence is 18 residues long. V lost 0 bases and J 5 bases, leaving 22 bases between the germline ends. CDR1 and CDR2 (germline): MGHRA, YSYEKL.